The 14 T cell receptor beta chains reported below all come from one sample, sequenced in a study of blood T cell repertoires in COVID-19. Assay: immunoSEQ multiplex PCR; the TCRdb copy retains only in-frame clones and omits some. The sample lists 400,000 to 550,000 clones; roughly 85% were seen once. The sequenced material came from PBMCs or T cells enriched from blood (not recorded which). The origin of the receptors is a young woman with acute COVID-19.

This sequence joins TRBV27 and TRBJ2-5; D is perhaps TRBD1 (5 bases). V was shortened by 4 bases and J by 6 bases, with 18 bases between the two germline ends. CDR3 size: 15 residues. The germline CDR1 and CDR2 sequences are MNHEY and SMNVEV (reference sequence). This CDR3 is CASSSPFLQGKTQYF. The CDR3 region has the DNA TGTGCCAGCAGTTCCCCTTTTTTGCAGGGAAAGACCCAGTACTTC.

J is TRBJ2-3 and V is TRBV4-1; 11 positions agree with TRBD2. The CDR3 spans 18 residues. The germline gives CDR1 MGHRA, CDR2 YSYEKL. V dropped 0 bases and J dropped 6; count of bases not matched to a gene: 11. This CDR3 reads CASSQDTVLAGVKDTQYF. The CDR3 coding sequence is TGCGCCAGCAGCCAAGATACGGTACTAGCGGGAGTCAAGGATACGCAGTATTTT.

The chain is built from TRBV19 and TRBJ1-4, with D possibly being TRBD1 (5 bases). The CDR3 consists of 13 residues. Trimming stripped 11 bases from V and 5 bases from J, with 15 bases between. CDR1 LNHDA and CDR2 SQIVND come from the germline V gene (reference sequence). The CDR3 DNA follows: TGTGCCGTAAGGGGCCAGGGAAATGAAAAACTGTTTTTT. Protein: CAVRGQGNEKLFF.

The chain employs TRBV12-5 and TRBJ1-5, with no clear D. V lost 1 base to trimming and J lost 2 bases, with 12 bases between them. Germline V lookup: CDR1 LGHNT, CDR2 FRNRAP. CDR3 size: 16 residues. CDR3 nucleotide sequence: TGTGCTAGTGGTTTGGACGAGGGATTGGGCAATCAGCCCCAGCATTTT. This codes for CASGLDEGLGNQPQHF.

The gene calls are TRBV6-1 and TRBJ1-2; no clear D gene. The germline V and J ends were trimmed by 0 bases and 4 bases, with 6 bases remaining between them. This CDR3 contains 13 residues. Germline CDR1 and CDR2: MNHNS and SASEGT. CDR3: CASSEATAYGYTF. The DNA for the CDR3 is TGTGCCAGCAGTGAAGCCACAGCCTATGGCTACACCTTC.

This sequence joins TRBV7-2 and TRBJ1-5; D is uncertain. The CDR3 is 12 residues long. Germline V gene sequence: CDR1 SGHTA, CDR2 FQGNSA. V lost 5 bases and J 2 bases, leaving 4 bases between the germline ends. DNA for the CDR3: TGTGCCAGCAGCGAGGGCAATCAGCCCCAGCATTTT. This encodes CASSEGNQPQHF.

The chain couples TRBV10-3 to TRBJ1-2, with a tentative D call TRBD1 (6 bases). The germline V and J ends were trimmed by 3 bases and 0 bases, with 11 bases remaining between them. Germline V gives CDR1 ENHRY, CDR2 SYGVKD. This CDR3 is 15 amino acids long. The DNA of the CDR3 is TGTGCCATCAGTGAAACAGGGACGACTAACTATGGCTACACCTTC. Translating gives CAISETGTTNYGYTF.

The chain employs TRBV7-2 and TRBJ2-7, with a possible D match to TRBD2 (6 bases). Trimming removed 2 bases from V and 0 bases from J, with 11 bases in between. This CDR3 comprises 15 residues. Germline-derived CDR1 and CDR2 are SGHTA and FQGNSA. The DNA of the CDR3 is TGTGCCAGCAGCTTAAGTGCGGGGACCTCCTACGAGCAGTACTTC. Protein sequence: CASSLSAGTSYEQYF.

This clone came up once. The J gene is TRBJ1-2, the V gene TRBV7-9, with D hard to call. This CDR3 is 11 amino acids long. V shed 6 bases and J shed 3 bases, with 5 bases lying between them. The germline gives CDR1 SEHNR, CDR2 FQNEAQ (reference sequence). CDR3 sequence: CASRADYGYTF. The CDR3 DNA follows: TGTGCCAGCAGGGCGGACTATGGCTACACCTTC.

V usage is TRBV6-5 and J usage is TRBJ1-5; TRBD1 might be the D (5 bases). Trimming left V 4 bases short and J 7 bases short, with 11 bases between. The germline gives CDR1 MNHEY, CDR2 SVGAGI. This CDR3 region has 13 residues. The CDR3, as DNA: TGTGCCAGCAGTTCAGGGTGGAACCAGCCCCAGCATTTT. It is translated as CASSSGWNQPQHF.

The V call is TRBV3-1 (or the pseudogene TRBV3-2), the J call TRBJ2-7; D possibly corresponds to TRBD1 (6 bases). The CDR3 runs 13 residues. Trimming left V 3 bases short and J 4 bases short, with 10 bases between. Germline CDR1 and CDR2: LGHDT and YNNKEL (reference sequence). DNA of the CDR3: TGTGCCAGCAGCCACCTGGGGGCGTACGAGCAGTACTTC. It is translated as CASSHLGAYEQYF.

The CDR3 sequence is CASSLGRAGYEQYF. The CDR3 coding sequence is TGTGCCAGCAGTTTGGGACGGGCGGGGTACGAGCAGTACTTC. The chain links TRBV27 to TRBJ2-7; weak D call: TRBD2 (6 bases). The germline gives CDR1 MNHEY, CDR2 SMNVEV (reference sequence). Trimming removed 3 bases at V and 4 bases at J, with 13 bases between. This CDR3 region has 14 residues.

This clone was detected once. This rearrangement joins TRBV19 to TRBJ1-4; D gene uncertain. Trimming left V 5 bases short and J 0 bases short, with 13 bases between. Germline V CDR1 and CDR2: LNHDA, SQIVND (reference sequence). The CDR3 contains 16 residues. This CDR3 reads CASSSRLIATNEKLFF. The CDR3 DNA reads TGTGCCAGTAGTTCTAGACTGATTGCAACTAATGAAAAACTGTTTTTT.

This chain joins TRBV20-1 and TRBJ1-2, with no clear D. The germline V gene encodes CDR1 DFQATT and CDR2 SNEGSKA (reference sequence). The CDR3 is made up of 9 amino acids. V lost 7 bases and J lost 8, with 8 bases in between. The CDR3 loop reads CSVLAGYTF. CDR3 nucleotides: TGCAGTGTACTAGCGGGCTACACCTTC.